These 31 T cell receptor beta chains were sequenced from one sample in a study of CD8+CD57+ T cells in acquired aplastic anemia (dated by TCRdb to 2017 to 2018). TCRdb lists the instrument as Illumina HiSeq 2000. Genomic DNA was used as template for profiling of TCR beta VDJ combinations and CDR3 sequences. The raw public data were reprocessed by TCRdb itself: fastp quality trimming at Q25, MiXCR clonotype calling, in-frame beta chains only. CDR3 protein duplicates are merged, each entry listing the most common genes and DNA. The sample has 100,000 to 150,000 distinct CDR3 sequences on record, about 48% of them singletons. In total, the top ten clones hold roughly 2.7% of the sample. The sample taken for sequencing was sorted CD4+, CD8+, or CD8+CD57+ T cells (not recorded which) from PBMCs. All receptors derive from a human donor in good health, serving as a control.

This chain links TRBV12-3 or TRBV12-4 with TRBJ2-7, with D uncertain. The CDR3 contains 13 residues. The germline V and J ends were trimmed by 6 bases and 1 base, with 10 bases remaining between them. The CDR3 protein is CASSVGRSYEQYF. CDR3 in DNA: TGTGCCAGCAGCGTAGGTCGTTCCTACGAGCAGTACTTC.

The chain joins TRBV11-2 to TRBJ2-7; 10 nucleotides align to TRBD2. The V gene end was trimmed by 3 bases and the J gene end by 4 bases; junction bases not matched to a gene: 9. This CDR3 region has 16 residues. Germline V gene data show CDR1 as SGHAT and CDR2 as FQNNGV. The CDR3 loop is CASSFLMLAGGYEQYF. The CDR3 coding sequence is TGTGCCAGCAGCTTTCTAATGTTAGCGGGGGGATACGAGCAGTACTTC.

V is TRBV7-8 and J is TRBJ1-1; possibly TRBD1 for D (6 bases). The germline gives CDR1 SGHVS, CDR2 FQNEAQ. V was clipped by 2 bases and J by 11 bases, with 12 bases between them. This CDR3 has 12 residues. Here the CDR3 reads CASSLPGGHAFF. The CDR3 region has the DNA TGTGCCAGCAGCTTACCGGGGGGCCATGCTTTCTTT.

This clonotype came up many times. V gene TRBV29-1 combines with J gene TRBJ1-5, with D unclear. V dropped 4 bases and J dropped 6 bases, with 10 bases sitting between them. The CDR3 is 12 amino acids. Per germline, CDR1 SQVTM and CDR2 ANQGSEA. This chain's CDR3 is CSVGTSFQPQHF. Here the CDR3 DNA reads TGCAGCGTTGGGACCTCGTTTCAGCCCCAGCATTTT.

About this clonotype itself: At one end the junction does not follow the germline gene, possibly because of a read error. The CDR3 spells CASSDTEGKREDTDTQYF. DNA for the CDR3: TGCGCCAGCAGTGACACTGAGGGTAAGCGGGAAGACACAGATACGCAGTATTTT. The V call is TRBV25-1, the J call TRBJ2-3; 7 positions agree with TRBD2. The CDR3 runs 18 residues. Germline assignment: CDR1 MGHDK and CDR2 SYGVNS.

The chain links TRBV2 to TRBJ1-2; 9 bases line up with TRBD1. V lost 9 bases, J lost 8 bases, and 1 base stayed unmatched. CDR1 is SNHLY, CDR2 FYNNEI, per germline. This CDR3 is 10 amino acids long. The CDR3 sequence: CASGTGGYTF. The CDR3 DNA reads TGTGCCAGTGGGACAGGGGGCTACACCTTC.

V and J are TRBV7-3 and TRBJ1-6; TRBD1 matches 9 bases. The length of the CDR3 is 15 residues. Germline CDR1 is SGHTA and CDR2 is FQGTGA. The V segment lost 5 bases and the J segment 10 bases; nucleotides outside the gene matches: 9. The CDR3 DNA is TGTGCCAGCAGCCAAGTGGGACAGGGTGAATCACCCCTCCACTTT. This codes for CASSQVGQGESPLHF.

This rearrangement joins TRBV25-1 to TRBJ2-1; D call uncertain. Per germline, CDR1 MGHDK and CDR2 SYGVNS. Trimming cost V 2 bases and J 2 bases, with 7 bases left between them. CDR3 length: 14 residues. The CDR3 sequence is CASSEGWTYNEQFF. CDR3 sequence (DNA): TGTGCCAGCAGTGAAGGTTGGACCTACAATGAGCAGTTCTTC. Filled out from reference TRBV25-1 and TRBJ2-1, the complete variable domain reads EADIYQTPRYLVIGTGKKITLECSQTMGHDKMYWYQQDPGMELHLIHYSYGVNSTEKGDLSSESTVSRIRTEHFPLTLESARPSHTSQYLCASSEGWTYNEQFFGPGTRLTVL.

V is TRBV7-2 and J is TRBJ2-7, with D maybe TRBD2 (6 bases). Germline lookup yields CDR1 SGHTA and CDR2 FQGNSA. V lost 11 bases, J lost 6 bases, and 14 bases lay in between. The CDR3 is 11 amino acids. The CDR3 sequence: CAWGDSGEQYF. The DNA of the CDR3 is TGTGCCTGGGGGGACTCAGGCGAGCAGTACTTC.

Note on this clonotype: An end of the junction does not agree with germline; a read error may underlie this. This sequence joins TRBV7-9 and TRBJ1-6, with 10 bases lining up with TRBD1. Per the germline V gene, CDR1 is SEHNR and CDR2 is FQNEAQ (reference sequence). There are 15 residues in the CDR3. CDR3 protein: CASSLMGQGISPLHF. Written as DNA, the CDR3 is TGTGCCAGCAGCTTAATGGGACAGGGGATATCACCCCTCCACTTC.

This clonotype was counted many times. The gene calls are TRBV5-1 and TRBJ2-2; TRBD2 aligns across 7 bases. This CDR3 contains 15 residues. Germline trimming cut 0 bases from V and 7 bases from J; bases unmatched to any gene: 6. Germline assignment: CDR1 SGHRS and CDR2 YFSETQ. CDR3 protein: CASSLAAGENGELFF. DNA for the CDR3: TGCGCCAGCAGCTTGGCGGCGGGGGAGAACGGGGAGCTGTTTTTT.

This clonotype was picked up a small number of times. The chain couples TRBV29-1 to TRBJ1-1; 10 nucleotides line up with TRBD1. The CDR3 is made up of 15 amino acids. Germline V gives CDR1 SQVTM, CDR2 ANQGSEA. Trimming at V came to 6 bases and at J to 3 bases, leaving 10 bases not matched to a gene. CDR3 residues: CSVDIPGQGYTEAFF. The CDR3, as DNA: TGCAGCGTGGATATCCCGGGACAGGGGTACACTGAAGCTTTCTTT. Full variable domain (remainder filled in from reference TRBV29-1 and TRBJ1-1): SAVISQKPSRDICQRGTSLTIQCQVDSQVTMMFWYRQQPGQSLTLIATANQGSEATYESGFVIDKFPISRPNLTFSTLTVSNMSPEDSSIYLCSVDIPGQGYTEAFFGQGTRLTVV.

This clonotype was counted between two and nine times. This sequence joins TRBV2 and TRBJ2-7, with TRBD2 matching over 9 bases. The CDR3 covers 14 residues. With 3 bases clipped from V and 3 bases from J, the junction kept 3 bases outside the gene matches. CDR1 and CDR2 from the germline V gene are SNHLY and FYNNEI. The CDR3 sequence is CASSEEREDYEQYF. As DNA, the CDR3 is TGTGCCAGCAGTGAGGAGCGGGAGGACTACGAGCAGTACTTC.

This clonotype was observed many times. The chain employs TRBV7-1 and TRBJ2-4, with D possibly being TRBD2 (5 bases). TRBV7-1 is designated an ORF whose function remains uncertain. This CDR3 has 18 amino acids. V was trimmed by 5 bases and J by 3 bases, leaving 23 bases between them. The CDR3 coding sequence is TGTGCCAGCAGCCCAGGAGGTTGGAGTCCGGCCCTCAAAAACATTCAGTACTTC. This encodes CASSPGGWSPALKNIQYF.

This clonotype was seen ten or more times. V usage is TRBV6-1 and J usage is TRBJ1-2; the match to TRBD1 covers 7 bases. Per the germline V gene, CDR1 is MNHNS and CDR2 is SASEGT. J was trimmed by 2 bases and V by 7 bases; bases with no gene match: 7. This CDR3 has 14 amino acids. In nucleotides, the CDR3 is TGTGCCAGCACCAAGGGGGCGGGGAACTATGGCTACACCTTC. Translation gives CASTKGAGNYGYTF.

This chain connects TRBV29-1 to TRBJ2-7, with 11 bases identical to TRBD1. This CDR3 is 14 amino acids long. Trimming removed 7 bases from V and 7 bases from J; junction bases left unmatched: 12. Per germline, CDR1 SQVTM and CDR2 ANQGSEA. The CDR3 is CSAQGQGVTREQYF. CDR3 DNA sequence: TGCAGCGCCCAGGGACAGGGGGTGACTAGGGAGCAGTACTTC.

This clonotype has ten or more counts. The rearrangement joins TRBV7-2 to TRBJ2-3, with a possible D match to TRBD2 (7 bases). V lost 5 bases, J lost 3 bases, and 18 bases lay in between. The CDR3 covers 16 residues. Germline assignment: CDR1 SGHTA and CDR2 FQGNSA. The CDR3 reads CASSRSGGGTTDTQYF. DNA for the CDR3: TGTGCCAGCAGCCGAAGTGGGGGGGGCACAACAGATACGCAGTATTTT. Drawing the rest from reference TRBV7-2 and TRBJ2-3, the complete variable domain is GAGVSQSPSNKVTEKGKDVELRCDPISGHTALYWYRQSLGQGLEFLIYFQGNSAPDKSGLPSDRFSAERTGGSVSTLTIQRTQQEDSAVYLCASSRSGGGTTDTQYFGPGTRLTVL.

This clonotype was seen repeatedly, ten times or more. The CDR3 region has the DNA TGTGCCAGCAGAAATCACAGGGGACGCGCTGATTCACCCCTCCACTTT. Protein sequence: CASRNHRGRADSPLHF. J is TRBJ1-6 and V is TRBV2, with 7 bases fitting TRBD1. The CDR3 spans 16 residues. Trimming at V came to 6 bases and at J to 8 bases, leaving 13 bases not matched to a gene. Germline lookup yields CDR1 SNHLY and CDR2 FYNNEI. Full variable domain (rest looked up from reference TRBV2 and TRBJ1-6): EPEVTQTPSHQVTQMGQEVILRCVPISNHLYFYWYRQILGQKVEFLVSFYNNEISEKSEIFDDQFSVERPDGSNFTLKIRSTKLEDSAMYFCASRNHRGRADSPLHFGNGTRLTVT.

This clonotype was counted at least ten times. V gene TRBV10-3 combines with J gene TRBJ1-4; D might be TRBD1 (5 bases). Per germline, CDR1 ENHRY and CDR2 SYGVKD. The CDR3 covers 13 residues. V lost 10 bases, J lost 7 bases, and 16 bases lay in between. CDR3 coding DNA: TGTGCCACCTCCGGGACTGAAGCTGAAAAACTGTTTTTT. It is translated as CATSGTEAEKLFF.

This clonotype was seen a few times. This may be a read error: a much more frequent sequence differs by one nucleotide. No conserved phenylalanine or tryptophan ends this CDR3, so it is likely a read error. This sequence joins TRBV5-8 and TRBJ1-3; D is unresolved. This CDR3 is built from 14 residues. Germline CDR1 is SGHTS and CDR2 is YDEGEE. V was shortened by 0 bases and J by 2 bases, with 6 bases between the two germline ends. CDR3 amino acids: CASSLGTAGNTIYL. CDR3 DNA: TGTGCCAGCAGCTTGGGGACGGCTGGAAACACCATATATCTT.

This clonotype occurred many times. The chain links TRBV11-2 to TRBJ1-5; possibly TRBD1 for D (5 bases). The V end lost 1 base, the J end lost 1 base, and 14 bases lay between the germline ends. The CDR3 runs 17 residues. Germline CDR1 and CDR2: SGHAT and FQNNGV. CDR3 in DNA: TGTGCCAGCAGCTTAGGCCCGGGACTGACGAGCAATCAGCCCCAGCATTTT. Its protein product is CASSLGPGLTSNQPQHF.

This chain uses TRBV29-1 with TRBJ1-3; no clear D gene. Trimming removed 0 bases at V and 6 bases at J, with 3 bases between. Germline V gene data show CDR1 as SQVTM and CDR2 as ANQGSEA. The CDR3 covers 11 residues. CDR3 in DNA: TGCAGCGTTGAAGAGGAAAACACCATATATTTT. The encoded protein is CSVEEENTIYF.

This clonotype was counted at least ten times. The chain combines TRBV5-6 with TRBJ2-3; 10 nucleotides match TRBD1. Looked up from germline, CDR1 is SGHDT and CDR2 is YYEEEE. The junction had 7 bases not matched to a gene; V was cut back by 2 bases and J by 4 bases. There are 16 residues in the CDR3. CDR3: CASSFDGTGVSDTQYF. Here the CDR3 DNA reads TGTGCCAGCAGCTTTGACGGGACAGGGGTATCAGATACGCAGTATTTT.

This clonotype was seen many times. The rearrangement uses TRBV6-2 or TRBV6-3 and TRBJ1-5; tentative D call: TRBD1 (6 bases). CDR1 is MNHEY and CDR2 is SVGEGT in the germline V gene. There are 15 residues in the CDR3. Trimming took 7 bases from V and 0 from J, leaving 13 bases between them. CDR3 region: CASTAQGNSNQPQHF. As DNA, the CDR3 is TGTGCCAGCACCGCACAGGGAAATAGCAATCAGCCCCAGCATTTT.

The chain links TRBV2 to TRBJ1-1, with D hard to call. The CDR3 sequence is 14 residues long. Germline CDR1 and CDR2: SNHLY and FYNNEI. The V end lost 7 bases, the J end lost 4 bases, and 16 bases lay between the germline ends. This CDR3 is CASTLRRMGTEAFF. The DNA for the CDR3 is TGTGCCAGCACCTTACGCCGGATGGGCACTGAAGCTTTCTTT.

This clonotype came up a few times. The CDR3 region is CATSDRTGPQETQYF. CDR3 sequence (DNA): TGTGCCACCAGTGACCGGACAGGCCCCCAAGAGACCCAGTACTTC. V gene TRBV24-1 combines with J gene TRBJ2-5; 7 bases fit TRBD1. V gave up 4 bases and J gave up 1 base; unmatched junction bases: 5. The CDR3 runs to 15 residues. Germline CDR1 and CDR2: KGHDR and SFDVKD.

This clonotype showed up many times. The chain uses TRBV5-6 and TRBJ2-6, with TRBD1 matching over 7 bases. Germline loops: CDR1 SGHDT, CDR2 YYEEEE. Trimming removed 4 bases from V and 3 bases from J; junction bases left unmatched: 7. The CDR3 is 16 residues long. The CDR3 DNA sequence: TGTGCCAGCAGCACCGGACAGGTCAGTGGGGCCAACGTCCTGACTTTC. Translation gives CASSTGQVSGANVLTF.

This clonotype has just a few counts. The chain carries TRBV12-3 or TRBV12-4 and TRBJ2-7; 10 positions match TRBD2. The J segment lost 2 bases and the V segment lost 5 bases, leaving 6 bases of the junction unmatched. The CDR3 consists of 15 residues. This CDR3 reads CASSTSLAGAYEQYF. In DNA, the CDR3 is TGTGCCAGCAGTACCTCCCTAGCGGGGGCCTACGAGCAGTACTTC.

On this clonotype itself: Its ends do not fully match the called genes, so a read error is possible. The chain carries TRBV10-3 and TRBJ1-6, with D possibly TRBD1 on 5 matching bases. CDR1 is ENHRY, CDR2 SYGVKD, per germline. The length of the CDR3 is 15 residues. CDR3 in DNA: TGTGCCAGCAGTGAAGTGGGGCCTAGGGACTCACCCCTCCACTTT. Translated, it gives CASSEVGPRDSPLHF.

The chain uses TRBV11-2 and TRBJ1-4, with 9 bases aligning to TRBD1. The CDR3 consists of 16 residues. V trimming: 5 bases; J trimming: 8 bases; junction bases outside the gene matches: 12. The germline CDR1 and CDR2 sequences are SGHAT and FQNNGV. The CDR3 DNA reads TGTGCCAGCAGCGTACCCGGGACAGGGAGGACGGAAAAACTGTTTTTT. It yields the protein CASSVPGTGRTEKLFF. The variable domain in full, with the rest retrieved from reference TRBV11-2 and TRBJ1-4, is EAGVAQSPRYKIIEKRQSVAFWCNPISGHATLYWYQQILGQGPKLLIQFQNNGVVDDSQLPKDRFSAERLKGVDSTLKIQPAKLEDSAVYLCASSVPGTGRTEKLFFGSGTQLSVL.

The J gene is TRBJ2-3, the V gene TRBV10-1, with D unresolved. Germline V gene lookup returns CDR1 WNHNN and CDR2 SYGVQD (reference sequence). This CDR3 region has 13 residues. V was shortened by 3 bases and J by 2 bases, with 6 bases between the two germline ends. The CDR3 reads CASSEAVTDTQYF. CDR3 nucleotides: TGCGCCAGCAGTGAAGCCGTCACAGATACGCAGTATTTT.